The 20 T cell receptor beta chains reported below all come from one sample, sequenced in a study of human T cells and chemical hapten exposure. A single record per CDR3 protein comes from TCRdb applying MiXCR to the RACE reads. The sample holds under 100,000 distinct CDR3 sequences, 9.5% to 14% seen once. Time point noted: patch test 3, about 24 weeks after DPC sensitization. Treatment specified: therapeutic diphenylcyclopropenone sensitization with weekly scalp DPC. This specimen was whole blood, taken in connection with sensitization to the hapten diphenylcyclopropenone (DPC). Receptors were obtained from a woman between 45 and 65 years old with alopecia areata. Some clones in this sample may be carry-over from other donors' samples.

Many counts were recorded for this clonotype. V gene TRBV29-1 combines with J gene TRBJ1-5; 7 bases are a match to TRBD1. Per the germline V gene, CDR1 is SQVTM and CDR2 is ANQGSEA. The CDR3 is 12 residues long. Germline trimming cut 6 bases from V and 2 bases from J; bases unmatched to any gene: 1. The CDR3 nucleotides are TGCAGCGTCGGACAGGGCAATCAGCCCCAGCATTTT. Protein product: CSVGQGNQPQHF.

This clonotype has ten or more counts. The chain combines TRBV5-5 with TRBJ1-1; D may be TRBD1 (5 bases). The CDR3 has 14 residues. Trimming removed 3 bases at V and 6 bases at J, with 15 bases between. Per germline, CDR1 SGHKS and CDR2 YYEKEE (reference sequence). The CDR3 coding sequence is TGTGCCAGCAGCTCGGGGACGGCGAGGGCTGAAGCTTTCTTT. Encoded protein: CASSSGTARAEAFF.

In this sample, this clonotype turned up a few times. The chain couples TRBV9 to TRBJ2-3, with D possibly matching TRBD2 (5 bases). The CDR3 consists of 14 residues. V was clipped by 3 bases and J by 6 bases, with 14 bases between them. CDR1 is SGDLS, CDR2 YYNGEE, per germline. This chain's CDR3 is CASSGLTTGDTQYF. The CDR3, as DNA: TGTGCCAGCAGCGGTCTGACGACGGGGGATACGCAGTATTTT.

This clonotype was found a few times. The chain recombines TRBV20-1 with TRBJ1-1; D is possibly TRBD1 (5 bases). The V gene's germline CDR1 is DFQATT and CDR2 SNEGSKA (reference sequence). The CDR3 totals 13 residues. Deletions cut 6 bases from V and 4 bases from J, with 15 bases between. CDR3 nucleotides: TGCAGTGCGGCGGGTGGGACTTTCACTGAAGCTTTCTTT. This sequence encodes CSAAGGTFTEAFF.

V is TRBV7-2 and J is TRBJ2-1; D might be TRBD2 (6 bases). The CDR3 contains 17 residues. The V gene lost 3 bases and the J gene lost 3 bases, with 18 bases spanning the gap. The germline V gene encodes CDR1 SGHTA and CDR2 FQGNSA. This CDR3 reads CASSFYLAPDVYNEQFF. The CDR3 region has the DNA TGTGCCAGCAGCTTTTATCTAGCGCCAGACGTCTACAATGAGCAGTTCTTC.

The chain uses TRBV4-2 and TRBJ1-5; 10 bases fit TRBD1. CDR3 length: 15 residues. The ends lost 1 base at V and 5 bases at J; junction bases unmatched: 2. The V gene's germline CDR1 is LGHNA and CDR2 YNFKEQ. The CDR3 DNA reads as TGTGCCAGCAGCCAAGGGGACAGGGGCGATCAGCCCCAGCATTTT. Translation: CASSQGDRGDQPQHF.

CDR3 in DNA: TGCAGTGCTAGAAAATCGACAGGGACAGATCAGCCCCAGCATTTT. Residues: CSARKSTGTDQPQHF. This sequence joins TRBV20-1 and TRBJ1-5; 7 bases are shared with TRBD1. V gave up 2 bases and J gave up 5 bases; unmatched junction bases: 9. Germline V lookup: CDR1 DFQATT, CDR2 SNEGSKA (reference sequence). The CDR3 sequence is 15 residues long.

There are a few counts of this clonotype. The rearrangement uses TRBV6-2 or TRBV6-3 and TRBJ2-7; D gene uncertain. Per the germline V gene, CDR1 is MNHEY and CDR2 is SVGEGT. The CDR3 is 14 amino acids. V shed 2 bases and J shed 3 bases, with 11 bases lying between them. In nucleotides, the CDR3 is TGTGCCAGCAGTTACGACCGGCCTAACTACGAGCAGTACTTC. Encoded protein: CASSYDRPNYEQYF.

In its sample, this clonotype was seen many times. J is TRBJ1-1 and V is TRBV6-2 or TRBV6-3; 7 nucleotides agree with TRBD1. V lost 7 bases and J lost 3; bases outside the gene matches: 11. CDR3 length equals 15 residues. The germline V gene encodes CDR1 MNHEY and CDR2 SVGEGT. The CDR3: CASTPPRGRDTEAFF. DNA for the CDR3: TGTGCCAGCACACCCCCGAGGGGGCGGGACACTGAAGCTTTCTTT.

This clonotype appeared many times. This chain joins TRBV12-3 or TRBV12-4 and TRBJ1-5; D gene ambiguous. This CDR3 region has 14 residues. V was shortened by 6 bases and J by 6 bases, with 15 bases between the two germline ends. The CDR3: CASSPGPRGQPQHF. In DNA form, the CDR3 reads TGTGCCAGCAGCCCCGGGCCACGAGGTCAGCCCCAGCATTTT.

Concerning this clonotype itself: A much bigger clone sits one base away, suggesting this may be a read error. The rearrangement joins TRBV12-3 or TRBV12-4 to TRBJ1-5; maybe TRBD1 (5 bases). The CDR3 contains 13 residues. Deletions cut 5 bases from V and 7 bases from J, with 12 bases between. The DNA for the CDR3 is TGTGCCAGCAGTCGGGGACTTCCCCAGCCCCAGCATTTT. The encoded protein is CASSRGLPQPQHF.

This chain uses TRBV29-1 with TRBJ1-4, with unresolved D. The CDR3 is made up of 11 amino acids. Germline V gene lookup returns CDR1 SQVTM and CDR2 ANQGSEA. Trimming stripped 7 bases from V and 2 bases from J, with 5 bases between. CDR3 in amino acids: CSARTNEKLFF. In nucleotides, the CDR3 is TGCAGCGCCCGCACTAATGAAAAACTGTTTTTT.

This clonotype occurred many times. V usage is TRBV27 and J usage is TRBJ1-1; unclear D gene. The CDR3 has 14 residues. Trimming stripped 6 bases from V and 6 bases from J, with 17 bases between. Per the germline V gene, CDR1 is MNHEY and CDR2 is SMNVEV (reference sequence). CDR3 sequence: CASRSVGPFAEAFF. The CDR3 DNA sequence: TGTGCCAGCAGGTCAGTGGGCCCTTTCGCTGAAGCTTTCTTT.

The genes are TRBV6-5 and TRBJ2-2; TRBD1 is a possible D gene (5 bases). V lost 8 bases and J 0 bases, leaving 13 bases between the germline ends. Germline V CDR1 and CDR2: MNHEY, SVGAGI. This CDR3 spans 15 amino acids. The chain's CDR3 is CASPLREPNTGELFF. In DNA form, the CDR3 reads TGTGCCAGCCCTCTCAGGGAACCGAACACCGGGGAGCTGTTTTTT.

This clonotype was seen many times. The chain joins TRBV10-3 to TRBJ2-1; 11 bases align to TRBD2. Germline V gene lookup returns CDR1 ENHRY and CDR2 SYGVKD. CDR3 length equals 20 residues. V shed 4 bases and J 0 bases; nucleotides not matched to a gene: 14. CDR3 sequence: CAISALTSGAGLGSYNEQFF. The CDR3 DNA is TGTGCCATCAGTGCCTTGACTAGCGGGGCTGGGCTGGGCTCCTACAATGAGCAGTTCTTC.

This clonotype was detected many times. The rearrangement uses TRBV12-3 or TRBV12-4 and TRBJ1-5; 10 bases fit TRBD1. The trim removed 5 bases at V and 7 bases at J, leaving 11 bases unmatched. The CDR3 sequence is 16 residues long. The CDR3: CASSNRQGARGQPQHF. Written as DNA, the CDR3 is TGTGCCAGCAGTAATCGACAGGGGGCTCGGGGACAGCCCCAGCATTTT.

A few counts support this clonotype. This chain connects TRBV7-9 to TRBJ2-7, with 7 positions matching TRBD1. This CDR3 has 12 amino acids. CDR1 SEHNR and CDR2 FQNEAQ come from the germline V gene (reference sequence). V trimming: 4 bases; J trimming: 4 bases; junction bases outside the gene matches: 1. The CDR3 loop reads CASSWTGYEQYF. The CDR3 DNA sequence: TGTGCCAGCAGCTGGACAGGATACGAGCAGTACTTC.

This clonotype was counted at least ten times. J is TRBJ1-2 and V is TRBV24-1; D ambiguous. V lost 1 base to trimming and J lost 6 bases, with 11 bases between them. Germline V lookup: CDR1 KGHDR, CDR2 SFDVKD. CDR3 length: 14 amino acids. The CDR3 region is CATSDFPGGNGYTF. In DNA form, the CDR3 reads TGTGCCACCAGTGATTTCCCCGGAGGGAATGGCTACACCTTC.

This clonotype was recorded many times. The chain carries TRBV7-2 and TRBJ1-6, with D possibly being TRBD1 (6 bases). Looked up from germline, CDR1 is SGHTA and CDR2 is FQGNSA. V lost 3 bases, J lost 7 bases, and 7 bases lay in between. This CDR3 contains 13 residues. The CDR3 nucleotides are TGTGCCAGCAGCTTTGGACAGAATTCACCCCTCCACTTT. This codes for CASSFGQNSPLHF. Full variable domain (outside the CDR3, taken from reference TRBV7-2 and TRBJ1-6): GAGVSQSPSNKVTEKGKDVELRCDPISGHTALYWYRQSLGQGLEFLIYFQGNSAPDKSGLPSDRFSAERTGGSVSTLTIQRTQQEDSAVYLCASSFGQNSPLHFGNGTRLTVT.

The table lists this clonotype with many counts. The V and J genes are TRBV11-2 and TRBJ2-3; D might be TRBD2 (5 bases). This CDR3 spans 15 amino acids. Germline CDR1 SGHAT, CDR2 FQNNGV. V dropped 3 bases and J dropped 2 bases, with 12 bases sitting between them. CDR3 nucleotides: TGTGCCAGCAGCTTGTCCGCGGGCCCCACAGATACGCAGTATTTT. Encoded protein: CASSLSAGPTDTQYF.